Presented here are 23 T cell receptor beta chains from one specimen sequenced in a study of blood T cell repertoires in COVID-19. Profiled with immunoSEQ multiplex PCR; TCRdb holds only in-frame clones, not every one. The table lists around 210,000 clones, approximately 88% of them singletons. Sequenced material: PBMCs or T cells enriched from blood (not recorded which). The source is a woman in her late teens or twenties who had recovered from COVID-19.

The gene calls are TRBV19 and TRBJ1-2; 10 bases are a match to TRBD1. Per the germline V gene, CDR1 is LNHDA and CDR2 is SQIVND (reference sequence). The CDR3 extends over 16 amino acids. J was trimmed by 3 bases and V by 3 bases; bases with no gene match: 7. CDR3: CASSIYGTGEDYGYTF. The CDR3 region has the DNA TGTGCCAGTAGTATCTATGGGACAGGGGAAGACTATGGCTACACCTTC.

A remark on this clone: Other DNA sequences of this sample code for an identical CDR3. This chain connects TRBV24-1 to TRBJ2-1, with TRBD2 matching over 12 bases. The CDR3 contains 16 residues. Germline-derived CDR1 and CDR2 are KGHDR and SFDVKD. The V and J ends lost 4 bases and 4 bases, in that order; junction bases with no gene match: 4. The CDR3 sequence is CATSDPGTSGYNEQFF. DNA of the CDR3: TGTGCCACCAGTGACCCCGGGACTAGCGGGTACAATGAGCAGTTCTTC.

The chain joins TRBV28 to TRBJ1-2; a weak D match, TRBD1 (6 bases). CDR3 length equals 12 residues. From germline, CDR1 is MDHEN and CDR2 SYDVKM. With 4 bases removed from V and 7 bases from J, the gap between germline ends came to 10 bases. In DNA form, the CDR3 reads TGTGCCAGCAGTTCCTCAGGGGTTGGCTACACCTTC. Protein product: CASSSSGVGYTF.

This sequence joins TRBV4-1 and TRBJ1-3; the D is unclear. This CDR3 comprises 15 residues. CDR1 and CDR2 from the germline V gene are MGHRA and YSYEKL. V lost 0 bases, J lost 0 bases, and 6 bases lay in between. In DNA, the CDR3 is TGCGCCAGCAGCCAAGAATTATACTCTGGAAACACCATATATTTT. Translation gives CASSQELYSGNTIYF.

CDR3 sequence reads: CASTFGQGAGNQPQHF. DNA for the CDR3: TGTGCCAGCACATTCGGACAGGGGGCGGGCAATCAGCCCCAGCATTTT. The chain is built from TRBV7-2 and TRBJ1-5; TRBD1 matches at 11 bases. The V gene's germline CDR1 is SGHTA and CDR2 FQGNSA. This CDR3 contains 16 residues. The ends lost 7 bases at V and 2 bases at J; junction bases unmatched: 7.

CDR3 in amino acids: CTPYGSTEAFF. In nucleotides, the CDR3 is TGCACTCCGTACGGTAGCACTGAAGCTTTCTTT. The rearrangement links TRBV20-1 to TRBJ1-1; D unresolved. CDR3 length equals 11 residues. Germline V gives CDR1 DFQATT, CDR2 SNEGSKA (reference sequence).

The chain joins TRBV24-1 to TRBJ1-4, with TRBD1 matching 10 bases. The V and J ends lost 5 bases and 4 bases, in that order; junction bases with no gene match: 6. The CDR3 runs to 16 residues. Germline loops: CDR1 KGHDR, CDR2 SFDVKD. The CDR3 coding sequence is TGTGCCACCAGTGTGGGACAGGGGCATGGTAATGAAAAACTGTTTTTT. Residues: CATSVGQGHGNEKLFF.

This clone was picked up a small number of times. The J gene is TRBJ1-5, the V gene TRBV24-1, with 7 bases aligning to TRBD1. V trimming: 7 bases; J trimming: 3 bases; junction bases outside the gene matches: 2. Germline values: CDR1 KGHDR, CDR2 SFDVKD. The length of the CDR3 is 13 residues. CDR3 nucleotides: TGTGCCACCAGGGGACAGCTCAATCAGCCCCAGCATTTT. It encodes CATRGQLNQPQHF.

The chain employs TRBV3-1 (or the pseudogene TRBV3-2) and TRBJ1-6, with 9 positions matching TRBD1. CDR3 length: 18 amino acids. Losses at the gene ends were 0 bases for V and 7 bases for J; bases not matched to a gene: 10. From germline, CDR1 is LGHDT and CDR2 YNNKEL (reference sequence). DNA of the CDR3: TGTGCCAGCAGCCAAGAGGTCGGACCAGACAGGGGGAATTCACCCCTCCACTTT. Protein sequence: CASSQEVGPDRGNSPLHF.

The count of this clone is one. The genes are TRBV15 and TRBJ2-3; 12 nucleotides agree with TRBD1. Germline values: CDR1 LNHNV, CDR2 YYDKDF (reference sequence). The CDR3 has 16 residues. With 6 bases clipped from V and 5 bases from J, the junction kept 9 bases outside the gene matches. CDR3 nucleotides: TGTGCCACCAGTCTGGGGGACAGGGGGCCCGGAGATACGCAGTATTTT. Translating it yields CATSLGDRGPGDTQYF.

The gene calls are TRBV11-2 and TRBJ1-3; D uncertain. This CDR3 has 16 residues. The germline gives CDR1 SGHAT, CDR2 FQNNGV. With 2 bases removed from V and 2 bases from J, the gap between germline ends came to 13 bases. In DNA, the CDR3 is TGTGCCAGCAGCTTAAGCTCGGGAGCAACTGGAAACACCATATATTTT. Protein: CASSLSSGATGNTIYF. The full variable domain, completed using reference TRBV11-2 and TRBJ1-3, is EAGVAQSPRYKIIEKRQSVAFWCNPISGHATLYWYQQILGQGPKLLIQFQNNGVVDDSQLPKDRFSAERLKGVDSTLKIQPAKLEDSAVYLCASSLSSGATGNTIYFGEGSWLTVV.

The chain carries TRBV9 and TRBJ2-3; D is perhaps TRBD1 (6 bases). The CDR3 sequence is 17 residues long. The germline CDR1 and CDR2 sequences are SGDLS and YYNGEE. Between the trimmed V and J ends, which lost 0 bases and 0 bases, there was a span of 14 bases. The CDR3 protein is CASSVARGTTSTDTQYF. The CDR3 bases are TGTGCCAGCAGCGTAGCTAGGGGGACGACTAGCACAGATACGCAGTATTTT.

The rearrangement joins TRBV6-5 to TRBJ2-1; possible D gene TRBD2, 6 bases. V shed 6 bases and J shed 0 bases, with 12 bases lying between them. There are 15 residues in the CDR3. Germline V lookup: CDR1 MNHEY, CDR2 SVGAGI. CDR3 nucleotide sequence: TGTGCCAGCAGGGAGGGGTCGAGCTCCTACAATGAGCAGTTCTTC. Its translation: CASREGSSSYNEQFF.

The chain combines TRBV7-2 with TRBJ1-1, with unresolved D. V lost 5 bases and J lost 7, with 11 bases in between. Germline assignment: CDR1 SGHTA and CDR2 FQGNSA. The CDR3 runs to 12 residues. CDR3 sequence (DNA): TGTGCCAGCAGCCCCATTCGGGGTGAAGCTTTCTTT. Its translation: CASSPIRGEAFF.

V usage is TRBV6-5 and J usage is TRBJ1-2, with 9 positions matching TRBD1. This CDR3 comprises 13 residues. Germline V gene lookup returns CDR1 MNHEY and CDR2 SVGAGI. J lost 7 bases, V lost 5 bases, and 5 bases had no gene match. DNA for the CDR3: TGTGCCAGCAGTATACAGGGGGCAGGTGGCTACACCTTC. It yields the protein CASSIQGAGGYTF.

This sequence joins TRBV28 and TRBJ1-5; tentatively, D is TRBD1 (6 bases). Germline values: CDR1 MDHEN, CDR2 SYDVKM. This CDR3 contains 16 residues. Trimming pared 7 bases from V and 0 bases from J, leaving 16 bases between. This CDR3 reads CASILTGRFSNQPQHF. DNA for the CDR3: TGTGCCAGCATTCTGACAGGCCGTTTTAGCAATCAGCCCCAGCATTTT.

This clone showed up just once. The chain has TRBV3-1 (or the pseudogene TRBV3-2) and TRBJ1-4; D perhaps matches TRBD1 (5 bases). V lost 1 base and J lost 11, with 14 bases in between. Germline CDR1 LGHDT, CDR2 YNNKEL (reference sequence). CDR3 length: 14 residues. The CDR3 region has the DNA TGTGCCAGCAGCCAAGTGTCAGGGAGGACGAAACTGTTTTTT. Translated, it gives CASSQVSGRTKLFF.

The chain links TRBV5-1 to TRBJ2-3; weak D call: TRBD2 (6 bases). Germline values: CDR1 SGHRS, CDR2 YFSETQ. There are 14 residues in the CDR3. The V and J ends lost 4 bases and 7 bases respectively, with 16 bases between them. CDR3 region: CASSPGVAVYTQYF. For the CDR3, the DNA is TGCGCCAGCAGCCCCGGGGTAGCGGTCTATACGCAGTATTTT.

With regard to this clone: Other nucleotide sequences in the sample specify the same CDR3. V and J are TRBV19 and TRBJ1-6; D is possibly TRBD1 (5 bases). This CDR3 is 13 amino acids long. V gave up 5 bases and J gave up 7 bases, with 9 bases separating them. Germline values: CDR1 LNHDA, CDR2 SQIVND (reference sequence). The CDR3: CASSGQLNSPLHF. CDR3 nucleotides: TGTGCCAGTAGTGGACAATTGAATTCACCCCTCCACTTT.

J is TRBJ1-4 and V is TRBV19, with TRBD1 identical over 9 bases. V lost 8 bases and J lost 7; bases outside the gene matches: 5. The CDR3 loop spans 13 amino acids. Germline V gene data show CDR1 as LNHDA and CDR2 as SQIVND (reference sequence). CDR3: CASAGTGREKLFF. DNA of the CDR3: TGTGCCAGTGCCGGGACAGGGCGTGAAAAACTGTTTTTT.

V and J are TRBV30 and TRBJ2-1; D is undetermined. Per germline, CDR1 GTSNPN and CDR2 SVGIG (reference sequence). V was shortened by 3 bases and J by 4 bases, with 7 bases between the two germline ends. This CDR3 spans 12 amino acids. DNA for the CDR3: TGTGCCTGGAGCTACCAATACAATGAGCAGTTCTTC. The encoded protein is CAWSYQYNEQFF.

The chain recombines TRBV18 with TRBJ1-2; 7 bases agree with TRBD1. Germline V lookup: CDR1 KGHSH, CDR2 LQKENI. With 3 bases clipped from V and 2 bases from J, the junction kept 6 bases outside the gene matches. CDR3 length equals 15 residues. The CDR3 reads CASSPDRSLNYGYTF. The CDR3, as DNA: TGTGCCAGCTCACCGGACAGGTCTTTAAACTATGGCTACACCTTC.

This chain links TRBV29-1 with TRBJ1-2, with 9 bases that match TRBD1. The CDR3 has 12 amino acids. The J segment lost 3 bases and the V segment lost 8 bases, leaving 4 bases of the junction unmatched. CDR1 is SQVTM, CDR2 ANQGSEA, per germline. This CDR3 is CSLRDRDYGYTF. In DNA form, the CDR3 reads TGCAGCTTGCGGGACAGGGACTATGGCTACACCTTC. Full variable domain (missing parts from reference TRBV29-1 and TRBJ1-2): SAVISQKPSRDICQRGTSLTIQCQVDSQVTMMFWYRQQPGQSLTLIATANQGSEATYESGFVIDKFPISRPNLTFSTLTVSNMSPEDSSIYLCSLRDRDYGYTFGSGTRLTVV.